This T cell receptor beta chain stems from a study of blood T cell repertoires in COVID-19. Study-wide background: Collection of acute and convalescent COVID-19 samples took place in the United States, Italy and Spain.

Here immunoSEQ multiplex PCR was the method, and the copy in TCRdb shows in-frame clones only, minus some. The sample lists about 260,000 clones, over 80% occurring once. This CDR3 is built from 14 residues. CDR1 and CDR2 from the germline V gene are LNHDA and SQIVND (reference sequence). V was trimmed by 4 bases and J by 5 bases, leaving 12 bases between them. The origin of this receptor is a man aged 60 to 69 who had recovered from COVID-19. Sequencing input: peripheral blood. V and J are TRBV19 and TRBJ2-1; D might be TRBD2 (5 bases). The CDR3 sequence: CASSKVSDNNEQFF. CDR3 DNA sequence: TGTGCCAGTAGTAAGGTTAGCGACAACAATGAGCAGTTCTTC.